The clone carrying this T cell receptor (beta chain) was found a few times. Its specificity is unknown. The CDR3 sequence is 11 residues long. Germline values: CDR1 DFQATT, CDR2 SNEGSKA (reference sequence). Trimming at V came to 6 bases and at J to 15 bases, leaving 10 bases not matched to a gene. This sample stems from a study of blood T cells in healthy people across ages. The second PCR ran roughly 6 to 11 cycles with a sample-barcoded 5' primer and J-beta primers. Researchers report that a template-switch adaptor with 12 random nucleotides tagged each cDNA molecule. Using its own MiXCR run on the 5' RACE reads, TCRdb lists one record per CDR3 protein. Found here are roughly 1,700,000 distinct CDR3 sequences, roughly 28% of them singletons; the top ten hold roughly 8%. Study findings and constraints: Since the PBMCs were unsorted, naive and antigen-experienced cells could not be conclusively compared.

This chain uses TRBV20-1 with TRBJ2-1; 8 bases agree with TRBD2. The sequence derives from a woman in her twenties or thirties in good health. Sequenced: blood. The CDR3 protein is CSARSGGRRFF. CDR3 nucleotide sequence: TGCAGTGCCAGATCCGGCGGGAGGAGGTTCTTC.